The clone carrying this T cell receptor beta chain was observed a single time. What it recognizes is unknown. This sample was taken from a study of T cells in localized non-small cell lung cancer. Broader study findings: A single tumor region was sequenced, leaving heterogeneity possible.

The CDR3 runs to 14 residues. Germline loops: CDR1 SGHTA, CDR2 FQGNSA. V dropped 5 bases and J dropped 8; count of bases not matched to a gene: 6. The method was immunoSEQ multiplex PCR; TCRdb's version includes in-frame clones alone and lacks a portion of them. The top ten clones hold about 40% of a sample with about 33,000 clones, approximately 72% of them seen once. The chain uses TRBV7-2 and TRBJ1-4, with 9 bases lining up with TRBD1. The specimen comprised peripheral blood, sampled before any cancer treatment. This clonotype was obtained from a male donor aged 60 or older with stage II squamous cell lung carcinoma. CDR3 in DNA: TGTGCCAGCAGCAAAACAGGGGGCGGAGAAAAACTGTTTTTT. It yields the protein CASSKTGGGEKLFF.